The clone carrying this T cell receptor beta chain was counted many times. Its cognate antigen is unknown. This sample was taken from a study of breast tumors, draining lymph nodes, adjacent tissues. General study findings and limits: Tumor repertoires ranked between lymph nodes and nontumor tissue in diversity, with V and J gene preferences. Data only fit, rather than demonstrated, lymph node origin of most tumor T cells. Most tumor T cells seemingly derive from lymph node, then expand in tumor.

Axillary draining lymph nodes of breast cancer patients supplied the node samples. The CDR3 covers 15 residues. The germline CDR1 and CDR2 sequences are MGHRA and YSYEKL. V was clipped by 0 bases and J by 4 bases, with 10 bases between them. TCRdb used MiXCR to reprocess the multiplex PCR reads, holding one entry per CDR3 protein. The sample has under 150,000 distinct CDR3 sequences, 15% to 20% seen once. The clonotype comes from a female donor with breast cancer. Some clones in this sample may be carry-over from other donors' samples. The sequenced material came from axillary lymph node tissue. The J gene is TRBJ2-1, the V gene TRBV4-1; D may be TRBD1 or TRBD2 (5 bases each). The CDR3 nucleotides are TGCGCCAGCAGCCAAGAGGGGGATCCGTACAATGAGCAGTTCTTC. Encoded protein: CASSQEGDPYNEQFF.